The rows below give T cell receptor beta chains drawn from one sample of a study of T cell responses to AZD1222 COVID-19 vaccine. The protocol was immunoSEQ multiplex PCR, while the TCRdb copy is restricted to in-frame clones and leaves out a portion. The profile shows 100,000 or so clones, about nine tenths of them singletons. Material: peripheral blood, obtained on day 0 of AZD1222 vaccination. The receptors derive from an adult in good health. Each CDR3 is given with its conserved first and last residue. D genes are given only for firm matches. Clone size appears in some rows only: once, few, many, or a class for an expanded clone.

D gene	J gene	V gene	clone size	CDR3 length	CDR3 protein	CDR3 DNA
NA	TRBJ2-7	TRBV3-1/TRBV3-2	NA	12	CASSLGSGEQYF	TGTGCCAGCAGCCTAGGATCGGGCGAGCAGTACTTC
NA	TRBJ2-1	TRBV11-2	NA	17	CASSLAPQVRGDNEQFF	TGTGCCAGCAGCTTAGCCCCCCAGGTGAGGGGTGACAATGAGCAGTTCTTC
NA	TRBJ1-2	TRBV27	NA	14	CASSLSSGGYGYTF	TGTGCCAGCAGTTTGTCAAGCGGGGGTTATGGCTACACCTTC
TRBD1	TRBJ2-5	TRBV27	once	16	CASSFVGQGAWETQYF	TGTGCCAGCAGTTTTGTGGGACAGGGGGCTTGGGAGACCCAGTACTTC
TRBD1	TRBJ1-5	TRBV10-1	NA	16	CASSGGGQPSNQPQHF	TGCGCCAGCAGTGGTGGGGGACAGCCCTCCAATCAGCCCCAGCATTTT
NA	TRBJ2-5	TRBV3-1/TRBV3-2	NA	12	CALPGKQETQYF	TGTGCCCTGCCAGGAAAACAAGAGACCCAGTACTTC
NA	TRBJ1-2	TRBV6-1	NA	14	CASSEMAAFYGYTF	TGTGCCAGCAGTGAAATGGCAGCCTTCTATGGCTACACCTTC
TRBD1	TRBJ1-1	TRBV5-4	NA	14	CASTPDRGNTEAFF	TGTGCCAGCACCCCGGACAGGGGGAACACTGAAGCTTTCTTT
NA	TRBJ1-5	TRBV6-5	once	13	CASSSGPYQPQHF	TGTGCCAGCAGTAGCGGGCCATATCAGCCCCAGCATTTT
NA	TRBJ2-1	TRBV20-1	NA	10	CSARGQEQFF	TGCAGTGCTAGAGGACAAGAGCAGTTCTTC
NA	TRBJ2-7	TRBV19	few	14	CASSSLAPGYEQYF	TGTGCCAGTAGTTCTCTGGCCCCGGGATACGAGCAGTACTTC
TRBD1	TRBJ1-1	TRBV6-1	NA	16	CASSGYSGTANTEAFF	TGTGCCAGCAGTGGTTACAGCGGGACAGCGAACACTGAAGCTTTCTTT
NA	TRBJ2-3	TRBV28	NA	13	CARPDLPTDTQYF	TGTGCCAGACCGGACTTGCCAACAGATACGCAGTATTTT
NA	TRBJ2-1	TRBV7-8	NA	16	CASSLGWGGQYNEQFF	TGTGCCAGCAGCTTAGGTTGGGGTGGCCAATACAATGAGCAGTTCTTC
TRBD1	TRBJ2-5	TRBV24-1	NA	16	CATSDFRQGAGETQYF	TGTGCCACCAGTGATTTCCGGCAGGGGGCGGGAGAGACCCAGTACTTC
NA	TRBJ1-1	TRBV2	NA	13	CASNPLTNTEAFF	TGTGCCAGCAACCCTCTGACGAACACTGAAGCTTTCTTT
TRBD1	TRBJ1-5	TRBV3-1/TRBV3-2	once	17	CASSQNWDSRGRQPQHF	TGTGCCAGCAGCCAAAATTGGGACAGTCGGGGAAGGCAGCCCCAGCATTTT
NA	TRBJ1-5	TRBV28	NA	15	CATHYHGGAEQPQHF	TGTGCCACTCACTACCACGGGGGCGCAGAACAGCCCCAGCATTTT
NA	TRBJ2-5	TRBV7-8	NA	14	CASTPQGYEETQYF	TGTGCCAGTACGCCTCAAGGGTACGAAGAGACCCAGTACTTC
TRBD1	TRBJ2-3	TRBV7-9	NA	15	CASSLGQGSTDTQYF	TGTGCCAGCAGCTTAGGACAGGGTTCCACAGATACGCAGTATTTT
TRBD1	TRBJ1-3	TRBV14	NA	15	CASSSPGQRGNTIYF	TGTGCCAGCAGCTCGCCGGGACAGCGCGGAAACACCATATATTTT
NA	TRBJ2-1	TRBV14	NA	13	CASSQDNGDEQFF	TGTGCCAGCAGCCAAGACAACGGGGATGAGCAGTTCTTC
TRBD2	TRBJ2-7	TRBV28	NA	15	CASGTSGYSSYEQYF	TGTGCCAGCGGGACTAGCGGGTATAGCTCCTACGAGCAGTACTTC
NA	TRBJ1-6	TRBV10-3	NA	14	CAISGDGNNSPLHF	TGTGCCATCAGTGGGGACGGCAATAATTCACCCCTCCACTTT
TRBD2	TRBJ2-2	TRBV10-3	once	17	CAISESSGLAGTGELFF	TGTGCCATCAGTGAGTCTTCCGGACTAGCGGGGACCGGGGAGCTGTTTTTT
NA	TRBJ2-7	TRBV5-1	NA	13	CASSLPVKGEQYF	TGCGCCAGCAGCTTGCCAGTTAAGGGCGAGCAGTACTTC
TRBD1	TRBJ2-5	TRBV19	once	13	CASARDRRETQYF	TGTGCCAGTGCCCGGGACAGGCGGGAGACCCAGTACTTC
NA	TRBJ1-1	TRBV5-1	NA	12	CASSFGLAEAFF	TGCGCCAGCAGCTTCGGTCTTGCTGAAGCTTTCTTT